This T cell receptor beta chain was captured in a study of T cell responses to AZD1222 COVID-19 vaccine. Germline assignment: CDR1 KGHSH and CDR2 LQKENI. The CDR3 runs 15 residues. Trimming removed 1 base from V and 2 bases from J, with 10 bases in between. General study results and limits: Repertoires were collected only later (after the peak T cell response had occurred).

Of note for this clone: The antigen remains undetermined.

Profiling relied on immunoSEQ multiplex PCR, and the TCRdb table lists in-frame clones only, not all of them. The sample yields over 100,000 clones, about 90% seen once. This TCR came from an adult in good health. The sequences come from peripheral blood, collected on day 0 of AZD1222 vaccination. The chain joins TRBV18 to TRBJ2-3; tentatively, D is TRBD2 (5 bases). CDR3 residues: CASSPRGGPTDTQYF. The DNA for the CDR3 is TGTGCCAGCTCACCACGAGGCGGGCCCACAGATACGCAGTATTTT.